This paragraph reports one T cell receptor (beta chain). This specimen comes from a study of PD-L1 blockade in urothelial cancer. Study details: Twenty-five of 29 patients were men who had bladder-origin urothelial cancer.

V gave up 2 bases and J gave up 3 bases, with 12 bases separating them. This CDR3 region has 15 residues. Germline V gene lookup returns CDR1 SGHVS and CDR2 FQNEAQ. The protocol was immunoSEQ multiplex PCR, while the TCRdb copy is restricted to in-frame clones and leaves out a portion. The top ten hold roughly a sixth of the sample, which has 30,000 to 45,000 clones, around 83% seen once. The J gene is TRBJ2-3, the V gene TRBV7-8, with D possibly TRBD2 on 5 matching bases. The TCR sequence derives from a man aged 55-75 years with urothelial cancer. Sequencing was performed on PBMCs, taken around atezolizumab (anti-PD-L1) treatment. CDR3 nucleotide sequence: TGTGCCAGCAGCTTAAGGGCTAGCCGAACAGATACGCAGTATTTT. It translates to CASSLRASRTDTQYF.